These 5 T cell receptor beta chains came from one sample sequenced in a study of metastatic and nonmetastatic thyroid tumors. TCRdb re-called the PCR reads via MiXCR. The sample shows around 16,000 clones, roughly 13% of them seen only once. Until they underwent thyroid surgery, no patient had received any treatment. The sample comprised blood. The receptors were sampled from a female donor with papillary thyroid cancer or a benign thyroid nodule (not recorded which). Some clones in this sample may be carry-over from other donors' samples.

This clone was observed many times. This chain uses TRBV3-1 with TRBJ2-1; D might be TRBD2 (6 bases). Germline-derived CDR1 and CDR2 are LGHDT and YNNKEL (reference sequence). Trimming left V 0 bases short and J 4 bases short, with 13 bases between. This CDR3 is 16 amino acids long. CDR3 amino acids: CASSQDGGRYYNEQFF. The CDR3 nucleotides are TGTGCCAGCAGCCAAGACGGGGGACGGTATTACAATGAGCAGTTCTTC.

In this sample, this clone turned up many times. The rearrangement uses TRBV6-2 or TRBV6-3 and TRBJ2-2; D unresolved. Looked up from germline, CDR1 is MNHEY and CDR2 is SVGEGT. Trimming shortened V by 7 bases and J by 6 bases, and 18 bases separated the two germline ends. The CDR3 is 15 amino acids. CDR3 sequence: CASTHNQGSPGELFF. The CDR3 DNA sequence: TGTGCCAGCACCCATAACCAAGGTTCCCCCGGGGAGCTGTTTTTT.

This clone was counted between two and nine times. The CDR3 protein is CASIPQGADTQYF. The CDR3, as DNA: TGTGCCAGCATCCCCCAGGGAGCAGATACGCAGTATTTT. The rearrangement links TRBV6-4 to TRBJ2-3, with D perhaps TRBD1 or TRBD2 (5 bases each). Germline lookup yields CDR1 MRHNA and CDR2 SNTAGT. The CDR3 contains 13 residues. Between the trimmed V and J ends, which lost 7 bases and 4 bases, there was a span of 12 bases.

This clone was counted ten times or more. The CDR3 loop is CASQRWAGELFF. The CDR3 bases are TGTGCCAGCCAGCGTTGGGCCGGGGAGCTGTTTTTT. V gene TRBV9 combines with J gene TRBJ2-2; D remains ambiguous. The V end lost 7 bases, the J end lost 6 bases, and 10 bases lay between the germline ends. From germline, CDR1 is SGDLS and CDR2 YYNGEE. The CDR3 consists of 12 residues.

This clone is classed as medium-sized. This chain connects TRBV6-5 to TRBJ1-6, with 9 bases fitting TRBD1. The CDR3 covers 17 residues. Germline V lookup: CDR1 MNHEY, CDR2 SVGAGI. With V trimmed by 2 bases and J by 7 bases, 9 bases remained unmatched. CDR3 bases: TGTGCCAGCAGTTACCAAACCGGGACAGGGCGGAATTCACCCCTCCACTTT. Encoded protein: CASSYQTGTGRNSPLHF.